This paragraph covers one T cell receptor (beta chain) sequence. The source of the sample is a study of blood T cell repertoires in COVID-19. Study summary: Sources were T cells, B-cell-depleted T cells, or PBMCs; the material itself was cDNA or gDNA.

This CDR3 spans 14 amino acids. The germline CDR1 and CDR2 sequences are MGHDK and SYGVNS. V dropped 10 bases and J dropped 5; count of bases not matched to a gene: 13. Produced via immunoSEQ multiplex PCR; TCRdb's table is partial and in-frame only. The profile shows 250,000 or so clones, roughly 88% of them singletons. This TCR was recovered from a woman in her 40s who had been exposed to COVID-19. This sequence joins TRBV25-1 and TRBJ2-7, with 8 positions matching TRBD1. The sample taken for sequencing was PBMCs or T cells enriched from blood (not recorded which). The CDR3 reads CATSLRTGGDEQYF. The CDR3 DNA sequence: TGTGCCACCTCTTTACGAACAGGGGGAGACGAGCAGTACTTC.